This T cell receptor (beta chain) was observed in a study of T cells after yellow fever vaccination. General study findings and limits: Sorted repertoires could include abundant contaminating clonotypes from bulk cells.

One entry per CDR3 protein results from TCRdb running MiXCR on the 5' RACE reads. The sample carries hundreds of thousands of distinct CDR3 sequences, over 9% recorded once. The CDR3 totals 15 residues. Trimming removed 6 bases from V and 9 bases from J, with 21 bases in between. With regard to this clonotype: What it binds is unknown.

The sequencing here drew on PBMCs, taken on the day of the yellow fever booster vaccination. This TCR derives from a man aged 25-45 years who received the YFV17D yellow fever vaccine. The rearrangement uses TRBV12-3 or TRBV12-4 and TRBJ1-5; D may be TRBD1 (6 bases). In DNA, the CDR3 is TGTGCCAGCAGCCCCGGGGAGGGGGAGGGGGGGCCCCAGCATTTT. This gives the protein CASSPGEGEGGPQHF.